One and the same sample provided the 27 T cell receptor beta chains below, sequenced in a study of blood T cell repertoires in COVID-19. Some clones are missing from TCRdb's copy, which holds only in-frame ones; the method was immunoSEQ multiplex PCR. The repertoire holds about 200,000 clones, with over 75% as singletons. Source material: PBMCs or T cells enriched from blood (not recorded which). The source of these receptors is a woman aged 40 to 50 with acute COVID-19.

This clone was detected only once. Here the CDR3 DNA reads TGTGCCAGCAGCTTAGTCGCGGGAGGGCTCACAGATACGCAGTATTTT. Protein: CASSLVAGGLTDTQYF. The V gene is TRBV11-3, the J gene TRBJ2-3, with 9 nucleotides matching TRBD2. From germline, CDR1 is SGHNT and CDR2 YENEEA. The V segment lost 1 base and the J segment 2 bases; nucleotides outside the gene matches: 4. CDR3 length equals 16 residues.

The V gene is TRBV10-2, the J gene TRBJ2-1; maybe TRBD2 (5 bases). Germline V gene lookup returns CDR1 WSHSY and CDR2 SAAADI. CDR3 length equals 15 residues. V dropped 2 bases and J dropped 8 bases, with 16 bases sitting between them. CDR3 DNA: TGCGCCAGCAGTGAGAATCGGAAGAGGGTCGATGAGCAGTTCTTC. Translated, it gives CASSENRKRVDEQFF.

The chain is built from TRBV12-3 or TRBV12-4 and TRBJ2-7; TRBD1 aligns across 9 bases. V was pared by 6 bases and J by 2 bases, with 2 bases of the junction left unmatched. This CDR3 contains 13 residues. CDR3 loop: CASRRQGAYEQYF. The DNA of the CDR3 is TGTGCCAGCAGGCGACAGGGGGCCTACGAGCAGTACTTC.

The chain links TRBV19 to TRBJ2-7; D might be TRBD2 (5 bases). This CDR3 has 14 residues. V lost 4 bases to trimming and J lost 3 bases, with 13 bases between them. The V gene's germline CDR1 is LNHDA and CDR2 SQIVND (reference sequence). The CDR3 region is CASSSAGIGYEQYF. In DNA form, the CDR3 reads TGTGCCAGTAGTAGCGCCGGGATAGGCTACGAGCAGTACTTC.

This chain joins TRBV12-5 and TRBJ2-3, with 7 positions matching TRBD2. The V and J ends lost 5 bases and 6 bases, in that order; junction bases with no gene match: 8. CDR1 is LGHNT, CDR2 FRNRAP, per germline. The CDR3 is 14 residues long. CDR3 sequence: CASGPGLDIDTQYF. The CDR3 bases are TGTGCTAGTGGTCCTGGACTAGACATCGATACGCAGTATTTT.

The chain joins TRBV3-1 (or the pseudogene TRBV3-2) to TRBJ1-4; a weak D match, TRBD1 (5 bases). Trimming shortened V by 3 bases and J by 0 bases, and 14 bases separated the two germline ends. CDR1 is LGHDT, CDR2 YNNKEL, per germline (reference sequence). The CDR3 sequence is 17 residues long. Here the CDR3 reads CASSQDLPGSTNEKLFF. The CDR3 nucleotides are TGTGCCAGCAGCCAGGACCTTCCAGGGTCAACTAATGAAAAACTGTTTTTT.

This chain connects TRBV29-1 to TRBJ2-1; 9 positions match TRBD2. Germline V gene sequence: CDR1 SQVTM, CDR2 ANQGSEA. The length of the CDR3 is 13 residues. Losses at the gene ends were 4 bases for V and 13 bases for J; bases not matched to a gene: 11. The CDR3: CSVGGVFSGSQFF. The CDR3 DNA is TGCAGCGTTGGTGGGGTTTTTAGCGGGAGTCAGTTCTTC.

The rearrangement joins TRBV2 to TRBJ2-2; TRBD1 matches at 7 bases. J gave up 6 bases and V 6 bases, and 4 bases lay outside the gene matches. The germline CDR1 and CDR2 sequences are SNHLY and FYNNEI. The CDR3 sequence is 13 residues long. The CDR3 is CASRTGYAGELFF. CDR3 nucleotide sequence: TGTGCCAGCAGGACAGGGTACGCCGGGGAGCTGTTTTTT. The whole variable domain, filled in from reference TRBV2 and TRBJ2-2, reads EPEVTQTPSHQVTQMGQEVILRCVPISNHLYFYWYRQILGQKVEFLVSFYNNEISEKSEIFDDQFSVERPDGSNFTLKIRSTKLEDSAMYFCASRTGYAGELFFGEGSRLTVL.

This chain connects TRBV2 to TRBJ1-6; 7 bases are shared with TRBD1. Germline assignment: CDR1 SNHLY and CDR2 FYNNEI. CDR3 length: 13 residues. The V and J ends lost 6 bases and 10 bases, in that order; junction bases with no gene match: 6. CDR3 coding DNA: TGTGCCAGCAGGGAGGGGGCAAGATCACCCCTCCACTTT. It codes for CASREGARSPLHF.

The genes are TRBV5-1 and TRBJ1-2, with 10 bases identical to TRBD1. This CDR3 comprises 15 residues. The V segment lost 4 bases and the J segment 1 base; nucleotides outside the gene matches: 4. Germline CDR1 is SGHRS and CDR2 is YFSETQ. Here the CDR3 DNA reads TGCGCCAGCAGCCTAGGACAGGGGGTTAACTATGGCTACACCTTC. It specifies CASSLGQGVNYGYTF. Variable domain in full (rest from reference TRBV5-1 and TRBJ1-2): KAGVTQTPRYLIKTRGQQVTLSCSPISGHRSVSWYQQTPGQGLQFLFEYFSETQRNKGNFPGRFSGRQFSNSRSEMNVSTLELGDSALYLCASSLGQGVNYGYTFGSGTRLTVV.

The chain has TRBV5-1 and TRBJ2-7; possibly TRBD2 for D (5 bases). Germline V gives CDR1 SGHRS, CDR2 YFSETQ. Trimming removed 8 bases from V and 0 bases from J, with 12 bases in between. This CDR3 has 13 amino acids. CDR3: CASSSSPSYEQYF. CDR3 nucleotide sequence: TGCGCCAGTTCTAGCTCCCCCTCCTACGAGCAGTACTTC.

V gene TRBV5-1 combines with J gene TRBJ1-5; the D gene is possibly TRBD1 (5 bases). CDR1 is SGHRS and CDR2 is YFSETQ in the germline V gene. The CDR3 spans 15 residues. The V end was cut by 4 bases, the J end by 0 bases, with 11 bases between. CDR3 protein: CASSRRGGSNQPQHF. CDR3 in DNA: TGCGCCAGCAGCCGCCGCGGGGGTAGCAATCAGCCCCAGCATTTT.

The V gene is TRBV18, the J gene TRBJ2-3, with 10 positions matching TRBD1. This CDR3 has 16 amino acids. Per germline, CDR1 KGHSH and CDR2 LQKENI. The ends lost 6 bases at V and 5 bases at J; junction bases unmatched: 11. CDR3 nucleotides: TGTGCCAGCTCCCCCGGAAGACAGGGGGCGAAAGATACGCAGTATTTT. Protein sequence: CASSPGRQGAKDTQYF.

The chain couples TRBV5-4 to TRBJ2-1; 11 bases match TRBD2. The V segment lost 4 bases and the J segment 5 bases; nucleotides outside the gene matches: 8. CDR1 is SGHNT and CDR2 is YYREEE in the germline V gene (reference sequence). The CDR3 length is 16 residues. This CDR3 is CASSTTGLAVHNEQFF. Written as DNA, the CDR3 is TGTGCCAGCAGCACCACGGGACTAGCGGTCCACAATGAGCAGTTCTTC.

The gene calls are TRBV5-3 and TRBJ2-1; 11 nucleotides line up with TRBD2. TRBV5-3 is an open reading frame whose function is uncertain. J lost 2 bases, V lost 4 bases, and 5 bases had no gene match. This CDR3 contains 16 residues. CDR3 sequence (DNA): TGTGCCAGAAGCCCGTTAGCGGGGGGGCCCTACAATGAGCAGTTCTTC. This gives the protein CARSPLAGGPYNEQFF.

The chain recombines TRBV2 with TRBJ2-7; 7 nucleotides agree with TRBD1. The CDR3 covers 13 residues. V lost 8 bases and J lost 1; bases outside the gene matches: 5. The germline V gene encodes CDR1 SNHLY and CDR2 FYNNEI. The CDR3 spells CASQGQRSYEQYF. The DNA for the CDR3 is TGTGCCAGCCAGGGACAGCGTTCCTACGAGCAGTACTTC.

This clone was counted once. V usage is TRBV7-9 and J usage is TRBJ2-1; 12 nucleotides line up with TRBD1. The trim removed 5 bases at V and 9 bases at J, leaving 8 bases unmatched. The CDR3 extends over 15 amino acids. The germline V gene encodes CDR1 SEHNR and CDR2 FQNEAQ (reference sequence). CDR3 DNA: TGTGCCAGCAGCCGCCGGGACAGGGGGCATGGTGAGCAGTTCTTC. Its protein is CASSRRDRGHGEQFF.

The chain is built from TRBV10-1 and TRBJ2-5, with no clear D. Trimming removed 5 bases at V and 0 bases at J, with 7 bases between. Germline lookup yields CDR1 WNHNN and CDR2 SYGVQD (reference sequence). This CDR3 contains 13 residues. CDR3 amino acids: CASSRSHQETQYF. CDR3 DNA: TGCGCCAGCAGTCGTAGTCACCAAGAGACCCAGTACTTC.

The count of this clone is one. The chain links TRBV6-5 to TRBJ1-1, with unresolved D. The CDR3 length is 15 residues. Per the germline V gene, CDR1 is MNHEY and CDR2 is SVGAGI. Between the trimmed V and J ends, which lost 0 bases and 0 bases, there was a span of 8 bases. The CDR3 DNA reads TGTGCCAGCAGTTACTCGCGAAACCTGAACACTGAAGCTTTCTTT. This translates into CASSYSRNLNTEAFF.

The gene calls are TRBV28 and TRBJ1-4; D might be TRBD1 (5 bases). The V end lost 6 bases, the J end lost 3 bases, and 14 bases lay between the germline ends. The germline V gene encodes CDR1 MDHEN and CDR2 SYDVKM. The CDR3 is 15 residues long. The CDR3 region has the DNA TGTGCCAGCAGCCCGTCGGGGACTGCTAATGAAAAACTGTTTTTT. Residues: CASSPSGTANEKLFF.

This chain's CDR3 is CASSLGTPGQGYEQYF. DNA of the CDR3: TGTGCCAGCAGTTTGGGGACACCGGGACAGGGCTACGAGCAGTACTTC. The chain carries TRBV28 and TRBJ2-7; 9 bases align to TRBD1. After removal of 3 bases from V and 3 bases from J, the junction contained 9 bases not matched to a gene. The CDR3 totals 16 residues. Germline V gene lookup returns CDR1 MDHEN and CDR2 SYDVKM.

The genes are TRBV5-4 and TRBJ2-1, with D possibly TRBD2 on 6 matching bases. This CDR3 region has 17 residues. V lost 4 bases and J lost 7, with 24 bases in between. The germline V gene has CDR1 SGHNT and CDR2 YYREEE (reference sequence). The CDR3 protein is CASSPGGLRQQKNEQFF. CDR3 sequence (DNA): TGTGCCAGCAGCCCCGGGGGTCTTCGGCAGCAAAAGAATGAGCAGTTCTTC.

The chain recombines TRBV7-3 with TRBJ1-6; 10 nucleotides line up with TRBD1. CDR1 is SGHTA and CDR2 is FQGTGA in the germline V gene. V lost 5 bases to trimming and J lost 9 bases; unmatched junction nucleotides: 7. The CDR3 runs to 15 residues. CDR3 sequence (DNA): TGTGCCAGCAGCACCGGGACAGGGGCGGGTTCACCCCTCCACTTT. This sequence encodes CASSTGTGAGSPLHF.

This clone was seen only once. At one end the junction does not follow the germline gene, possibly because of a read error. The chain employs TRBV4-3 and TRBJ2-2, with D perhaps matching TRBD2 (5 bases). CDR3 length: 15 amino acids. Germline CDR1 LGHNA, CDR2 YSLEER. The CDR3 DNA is TGCGCCAGCAGTCAAGGAGGCTCCAACACCGGGGAGCTGTTTTTT. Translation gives CASSQGGSNTGELFF.

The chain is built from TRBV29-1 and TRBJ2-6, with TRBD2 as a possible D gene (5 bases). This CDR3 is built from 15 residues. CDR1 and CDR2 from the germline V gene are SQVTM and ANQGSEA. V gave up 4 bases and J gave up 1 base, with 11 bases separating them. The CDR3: CSVVSEGSGANVLTF. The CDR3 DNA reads TGCAGCGTTGTTTCTGAGGGATCTGGGGCCAACGTCCTGACTTTC.

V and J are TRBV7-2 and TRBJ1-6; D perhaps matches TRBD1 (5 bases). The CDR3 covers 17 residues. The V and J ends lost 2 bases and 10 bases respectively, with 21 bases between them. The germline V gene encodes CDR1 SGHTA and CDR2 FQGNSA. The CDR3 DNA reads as TGTGCCAGCAGCTTAATGACGAGTAGGAAGGAGGGGTCACCCCTCCACTTT. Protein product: CASSLMTSRKEGSPLHF.

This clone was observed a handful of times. DNA of the CDR3: TGTGCCAGCAGCGATGAAAGAACCGGGACAGGCTTAGGAGATGAGCAGTTCTTC. Protein sequence: CASSDERTGTGLGDEQFF. The gene calls are TRBV9 and TRBJ2-1; the match to TRBD1 covers 8 bases. The CDR3 has 18 amino acids. Trimming cost V 3 bases and J 8 bases; bases outside gene matches: 19. Germline V CDR1 and CDR2: SGDLS, YYNGEE.